The 23 T cell receptor beta chains in this list originate from one sample, sequenced in a study of shared T cell receptors in the human thymus (dated by TCRdb to about 2021). The library was built by means of the immunoSEQ multiplex PCR assay. Held by TCRdb, this immuneACCESS table contains in-frame sequences only and omits some clones. Under half of the omission traces to an unresolved V gene where checked; the cause of the rest is unknown. The sample table contains 600,000 or so clones; only one count was recorded for approximately 87% of them. Roughly 0.0089% of the sample is taken by the ten largest. The same sample was also used in a study of human thymus T cells.

Sequencing was performed on thymocytes. Receptor source: a boy in the first two years of life with a congenital heart defect. Donor details come from another sample of the same person, matched by shared clones.

The gene calls are TRBV14 and TRBJ1-4, with 7 bases aligning to TRBD1. V trimming: 4 bases; J trimming: 7 bases; junction bases outside the gene matches: 6. This CDR3 has 14 residues. Germline CDR1 and CDR2: SGHDN and FVKESK. CDR3 in amino acids: CASSRPGQIEKLFF. CDR3 nucleotides: TGTGCCAGCAGCCGCCCGGGACAGATTGAAAAACTGTTTTTT.

This chain links TRBV11-2 with TRBJ1-6; tentative D call: TRBD1 (6 bases). The CDR3 consists of 13 residues. The germline CDR1 and CDR2 sequences are SGHAT and FQNNGV. Trimming took off 5 bases at V and 9 bases at J, with 11 bases between the two ends. In DNA form, the CDR3 reads TGTGCCAGCAGCACCGGACAGTCTTCACCCCTCCACTTT. Amino acids: CASSTGQSSPLHF.

The chain links TRBV4-2 to TRBJ2-3; a weak D match, TRBD2 (6 bases). V lost 4 bases and J 2 bases, leaving 19 bases between the germline ends. Germline V CDR1 and CDR2: LGHNA, YNFKEQ. This CDR3 spans 17 amino acids. The CDR3 spells CASSLKMVGRLTDTQYF. The CDR3 DNA sequence: TGTGCCAGCAGCCTCAAAATGGTGGGGAGGCTCACAGATACGCAGTATTTT.

This chain joins TRBV27 and TRBJ1-1; perhaps TRBD1 as D (6 bases). CDR3 length: 15 residues. Between the trimmed V and J ends, which lost 5 bases and 1 base, there was a span of 14 bases. Germline V gene data show CDR1 as MNHEY and CDR2 as SMNVEV (reference sequence). The CDR3 here is CASSPRGQTNTEAFF. The CDR3 DNA reads as TGTGCCAGCAGTCCCAGAGGACAGACGAACACTGAAGCTTTCTTT.

The rearrangement uses TRBV28 and TRBJ2-7; the match to TRBD2 covers 7 bases. The CDR3 is 15 residues long. V was pared by 4 bases and J by 5 bases, with 11 bases of the junction left unmatched. Germline loops: CDR1 MDHEN, CDR2 SYDVKM. CDR3 sequence: CASSSPVARGDEQYF. The CDR3 region has the DNA TGTGCCAGCAGTTCCCCGGTCGCACGGGGGGACGAGCAGTACTTC.

The chain employs TRBV5-4 and TRBJ1-2, with 8 bases aligning to TRBD1. The CDR3 runs to 16 residues. The V segment lost 5 bases and the J segment 4 bases; nucleotides outside the gene matches: 13. Germline assignment: CDR1 SGHNT and CDR2 YYREEE (reference sequence). This CDR3 is CASRAAQQGGSYGYTF. In DNA form, the CDR3 reads TGTGCCAGCAGGGCAGCCCAACAGGGGGGTAGCTATGGCTACACCTTC.

The genes are TRBV5-6 and TRBJ1-1; 7 nucleotides align to TRBD1. V trimming: 3 bases; J trimming: 0 bases; junction bases outside the gene matches: 2. From germline, CDR1 is SGHDT and CDR2 YYEEEE. This CDR3 is built from 14 residues. CDR3 residues: CASSWDSLNTEAFF. DNA of the CDR3: TGTGCCAGCAGCTGGGACAGTCTGAACACTGAAGCTTTCTTT.

The chain joins TRBV7-2 to TRBJ1-5; D gene unclear. Germline V gene data show CDR1 as SGHTA and CDR2 as FQGNSA. CDR3 size: 15 residues. V lost 5 bases, J lost 2 bases, and 13 bases lay in between. For the CDR3, the DNA is TGTGCCAGCAGCCCCGATGCCGGGGGCAATCAGCCCCAGCATTTT. Translated: CASSPDAGGNQPQHF.

The rearrangement joins TRBV2 to TRBJ1-6; D is possibly TRBD1 (5 bases). Germline V gives CDR1 SNHLY, CDR2 FYNNEI. V was clipped by 1 base and J by 1 base, with 8 bases between them. The CDR3 is 16 residues long. The DNA for the CDR3 is TGTGCCAGCAGTGAAGTGGGGCAGTCCTATAATTCACCCCTCCACTTT. The encoded protein is CASSEVGQSYNSPLHF.

This sequence joins TRBV2 and TRBJ2-7; TRBD2 aligns across 9 bases. CDR3 length: 17 amino acids. The V gene's germline CDR1 is SNHLY and CDR2 FYNNEI. The V gene end was trimmed by 9 bases and the J gene end by 6 bases; junction bases not matched to a gene: 21. CDR3: CASLGTSSRRGLGEQYF. The CDR3 nucleotides read TGTGCCAGTCTGGGGACTAGCAGCCGACGGGGGCTCGGCGAGCAGTACTTC.

V is TRBV14 and J is TRBJ2-7; TRBD2 matches at 9 bases. CDR3 length equals 17 residues. V trimming: 1 base; J trimming: 5 bases; junction bases outside the gene matches: 12. The germline V gene encodes CDR1 SGHDN and CDR2 FVKESK. CDR3 nucleotide sequence: TGTGCCAGCAGCCAAGTCATGGGCGGGGGGGCTGACGACGAGCAGTACTTC. Protein: CASSQVMGGGADDEQYF.

V is TRBV10-3 and J is TRBJ2-3; 12 nucleotides align to TRBD1. CDR1 ENHRY and CDR2 SYGVKD come from the germline V gene. The V gene end was trimmed by 6 bases and the J gene end by 3 bases; junction bases not matched to a gene: 7. The CDR3 spans 16 residues. DNA for the CDR3: TGTGCCATCAGCGGGACAGGGGGCGGTAGGACAGATACGCAGTATTTT. Protein: CAISGTGGGRTDTQYF.

The V and J genes are TRBV12-5 and TRBJ1-5, with 7 positions matching TRBD1. V was pared by 1 base and J by 0 bases, with 9 bases of the junction left unmatched. Germline CDR1 and CDR2: LGHNT and FRNRAP. CDR3 length: 18 amino acids. DNA of the CDR3: TGTGCTAGTGGTTTGGCCGCCAAGACAGGGAATAGCAATCAGCCCCAGCATTTT. Translation: CASGLAAKTGNSNQPQHF.

The CDR3 DNA sequence: TGCGCCAGCAGCTTGGTGGCGGACAGGGGGGTCGTGAAGGCAGATACGCAGTATTTT. The encoded protein is CASSLVADRGVVKADTQYF. The V gene is TRBV5-1, the J gene TRBJ2-3, with 10 bases aligning to TRBD1. Germline CDR1 SGHRS, CDR2 YFSETQ. The CDR3 is 19 residues long. J gave up 4 bases and V 0 bases, and 14 bases lay outside the gene matches.

The chain combines TRBV4-1 with TRBJ2-2; 8 nucleotides line up with TRBD1. CDR1 and CDR2 from the germline V gene are MGHRA and YSYEKL. V trimming: 0 bases; J trimming: 7 bases; junction bases outside the gene matches: 13. This CDR3 has 18 amino acids. The chain's CDR3 is CASSQEALQGAFGGELFF. The DNA of the CDR3 is TGCGCCAGCAGCCAAGAAGCCTTGCAGGGGGCGTTTGGCGGGGAGCTGTTTTTT.

J is TRBJ2-7 and V is TRBV7-9; D is perhaps TRBD2 (6 bases). Between the trimmed V and J ends, which lost 1 base and 1 base, there was a span of 11 bases. The CDR3 totals 15 residues. CDR1 and CDR2 from the germline V gene are SEHNR and FQNEAQ (reference sequence). CDR3 bases: TGTGCCAGCAGCTTAGTAAACGGGACTTCCTACGAGCAGTACTTC. Translating gives CASSLVNGTSYEQYF. Supplemented by reference TRBV7-9 and TRBJ2-7, the full variable domain reads DTGVSQNPRHKITKRGQNVTFRCDPISEHNRLYWYRQTLGQGPEFLTYFQNEAQLEKSRLLSDRFSAERPKGSFSTLEIQRTEQGDSAMYLCASSLVNGTSYEQYFGPGTRLTVT.

V is TRBV21-1 and J is TRBJ2-7; the table's D gene call, TRBD1, was not cross checked with the DNA. TRBV21-1 is a known pseudogene. The length of the CDR3 is 13 residues. CDR3 DNA: TGTGCCAGCCGGCGACAGGGCCGATACGAGCAGTACTTC. Its translation: CASRRQGRYEQYF.

The chain carries TRBV7-2 and TRBJ2-1; the match to TRBD2 covers 12 bases. V gave up 4 bases and J gave up 5 bases; unmatched junction bases: 9. The germline V gene encodes CDR1 SGHTA and CDR2 FQGNSA. The CDR3 is 17 residues long. CDR3 sequence: CASSCKRLAGDHNEQFF. In DNA form, the CDR3 reads TGTGCCAGCAGCTGTAAGAGACTAGCGGGAGACCACAATGAGCAGTTCTTC.

In regard to this clone: Sequence at one end of the junction differs from germline and may be a read error. The identical CDR3 is also encoded by other nucleotide sequences in the sample. The chain employs TRBV25-1 and TRBJ1-6, with D tentatively TRBD1 (5 bases). Germline CDR1 MGHDK, CDR2 SYGVNS. This CDR3 region has 18 residues. CDR3 DNA sequence: TGTGCCAGCAGTGAAGGGAAGGGGTCAGGGTACTATAATTCCCCCCTCCACTTT. Translating it yields CASSEGKGSGYYNSPLHF.

V is TRBV5-1 and J is TRBJ2-3, with 11 bases that match TRBD2. J gave up 5 bases and V 1 base, and 3 bases lay outside the gene matches. The CDR3 is 15 residues long. Per the germline V gene, CDR1 is SGHRS and CDR2 is YFSETQ. CDR3 DNA sequence: TGCGCCAGCAGCTTGCTAGCGGGGGGATTAGATACGCAGTATTTT. Translated, it gives CASSLLAGGLDTQYF.

V and J are TRBV12-5 and TRBJ2-7, with TRBD2 identical over 10 bases. The CDR3 consists of 17 residues. Germline values: CDR1 LGHNT, CDR2 FRNRAP. V was pared by 1 base and J by 6 bases, with 12 bases of the junction left unmatched. Here the CDR3 reads CASGLDPLAGEGGEQYF. The CDR3 coding sequence is TGTGCTAGTGGTTTGGATCCTCTAGCGGGAGAAGGAGGCGAGCAGTACTTC.

V and J are TRBV25-1 and TRBJ1-5; D may be TRBD1 (6 bases). The CDR3 spans 15 residues. Trimming pared 5 bases from V and 4 bases from J, leaving 15 bases between. The germline CDR1 and CDR2 sequences are MGHDK and SYGVNS. CDR3 DNA sequence: TGTGCCAGCAGTACTGGCGGGGGGGCAAATCAGCCCCAGCATTTT. Protein product: CASSTGGGANQPQHF.

This clone occurred a few times. The rearrangement links TRBV16 to TRBJ2-2; a possible D gene is TRBD1 (5 bases). This CDR3 contains 17 residues. Germline CDR1 is KGHSY and CDR2 is FQNENV. V lost 0 bases and J 5 bases, leaving 16 bases between the germline ends. CDR3 in DNA: TGTGCCAGCAGCCAATCCAGCAGGGTTATAATGACCGGGGAGCTGTTTTTT. This gives the protein CASSQSSRVIMTGELFF.